A single TCR beta chain is shown here with its context. The antigen remains undetermined. These data originate in a study of cytomegalovirus exposure and HLA in healthy donors. Study-level results: In all likelihood, a cluster of highly shared sequence variants was a sequencing artifact. Rates of TCR association differed by HLA locus in a later analysis, with DRB1 highest and HLA-C lowest.

Trimming shortened V by 3 bases and J by 7 bases, and 19 bases separated the two germline ends. The germline V gene has CDR1 LNHDA and CDR2 SQIVND (reference sequence). The CDR3 is 16 residues long. Both 60 Vbeta primers and 13 Jbeta primers went into the PCR. Profiling relied on immunoSEQ multiplex PCR, and the TCRdb table lists in-frame clones only, not all of them. The sample carries 85,000 to 100,000 clones, 79% recorded once. Sequencing input: PBMCs. The TCR was taken from a woman in her thirties or forties in good health and CMV-seronegative. The chain carries TRBV19 and TRBJ1-5; the D is unclear. CDR3 coding DNA: TGTGCCAGTAGTATCCGATCCCCCCGCGGCGGGCAGCCCCAGCATTTT. As protein: CASSIRSPRGGQPQHF.